These 14 T cell receptor beta chains were all obtained from the same sample, sequenced in a study of CD8+CD57+ T cells in acquired aplastic anemia. According to the study, genomic DNA was the template for TCR beta VDJ and CDR3 profiling. MiXCR was run by TCRdb on the reads, yielding one entry per CDR3 protein. This sample has about 110,000 distinct CDR3 sequences, with approximately 48% found just once. The sequenced material came from sorted CD4+, CD8+, or CD8+CD57+ T cells (not recorded which) from PBMCs. These receptors all stem from a human donor in good health, serving as a control.

Points on this clonotype: Since a much larger clone is just one base distant, this may be a read error. Without the conserved terminal phenylalanine or tryptophan, this CDR3 likely stems from a read error. The chain couples TRBV5-6 to TRBJ2-7, with TRBD1 identical over 9 bases. The germline V gene encodes CDR1 SGHDT and CDR2 YYEEEE. V trimming: 5 bases; J trimming: 4 bases; junction bases outside the gene matches: 10. This CDR3 comprises 15 residues. The CDR3 nucleotides read TGTGCCAGCAGTTCCCTCGGGACAGGGTCGTACGAGCAGTACCTC. Protein product: CASSSLGTGSYEQYL.

This clonotype was recorded many times. The chain employs TRBV5-6 and TRBJ1-2, with a tentative D call TRBD1 (5 bases). Trimming pared 1 base from V and 2 bases from J, leaving 15 bases between. CDR3 length equals 16 residues. Germline CDR1 and CDR2: SGHDT and YYEEEE. Here the CDR3 reads CASSLLGAPGNYGYTF. CDR3 DNA: TGTGCCAGCAGCTTGCTAGGGGCGCCTGGGAACTATGGCTACACCTTC.

The V call is TRBV29-1, the J call TRBJ2-1; tentatively, D is TRBD1 (6 bases). Deletions cut 6 bases from V and 1 base from J, with 10 bases between. The CDR3 sequence is 13 residues long. Per the germline V gene, CDR1 is SQVTM and CDR2 is ANQGSEA. DNA of the CDR3: TGCAGCGTCAAAGGACAGTCCTACAATGAGCAGTTCTTC. Protein: CSVKGQSYNEQFF.

This chain's CDR3 is CASSETGQEYYGYTF. The CDR3 region has the DNA TGTGCCAGCAGTGAAACCGGACAGGAATACTATGGCTACACCTTC. This sequence joins TRBV2 and TRBJ1-2; 7 nucleotides match TRBD1. Germline V gives CDR1 SNHLY, CDR2 FYNNEI. The CDR3 loop spans 15 amino acids. After removal of 2 bases from V and 3 bases from J, the junction contained 6 bases not matched to a gene.

The chain recombines TRBV29-1 with TRBJ2-7; D perhaps matches TRBD2 (6 bases). The CDR3 is made up of 13 amino acids. The germline V and J ends were trimmed by 4 bases and 2 bases, with 12 bases remaining between them. Per the germline V gene, CDR1 is SQVTM and CDR2 is ANQGSEA. In DNA form, the CDR3 reads TGCAGCGTTGGACTAGAAGCTACCTACGAGCAGTACTTC. This encodes CSVGLEATYEQYF.

This clonotype occurred many times. The rearrangement joins TRBV6-1 to TRBJ2-5, with a possible D match to TRBD1 (6 bases). The CDR3 spans 14 residues. V lost 8 bases, J lost 1 base, and 14 bases lay in between. CDR1 and CDR2 from the germline V gene are MNHNS and SASEGT. The CDR3, as DNA: TGTGCCAGCCAGGGGAGCTCCAGCCAAGAGACCCAGTACTTC. Amino acids: CASQGSSSQETQYF.

A note on this clonotype: A read error may account for a junction end that differs from germline. In DNA form, the CDR3 reads TGTGCCGGCAGCCCGGAATACGAGCAGTACTTC. It encodes CAGSPEYEQYF. The chain recombines TRBV7-2 with TRBJ2-7; D ambiguous. The CDR3 contains 11 residues. CDR1 and CDR2 from the germline V gene are SGHTA and FQGNSA.

V usage is TRBV2 and J usage is TRBJ2-7; 9 nucleotides align to TRBD2. CDR1 SNHLY and CDR2 FYNNEI come from the germline V gene. Trimming removed 3 bases from V and 4 bases from J; junction bases left unmatched: 10. The CDR3 length is 16 residues. CDR3: CASSDVDSGSPYEQYF. The CDR3 DNA reads as TGTGCCAGCAGTGATGTAGATAGCGGGAGTCCGTACGAGCAGTACTTC.

V and J are TRBV10-3 and TRBJ2-7; 8 bases map to TRBD1. The CDR3 is 17 amino acids. Germline values: CDR1 ENHRY, CDR2 SYGVKD. V lost 2 bases and J lost 4; bases outside the gene matches: 13. CDR3 sequence reads: CAISENPPDRGPYEQYV. In DNA, the CDR3 is TGTGCCATCAGTGAGAACCCCCCTGACAGGGGCCCGTACGAGCAGTACGTC.

This clonotype occurred many times. The chain couples TRBV7-8 to TRBJ2-5, with TRBD2 as a possible D gene (5 bases). In germline, CDR1 is SGHVS, CDR2 FQNEAQ. The CDR3 runs to 14 residues. V lost 5 bases and J 2 bases, leaving 12 bases between the germline ends. CDR3 region: CASSPFTGQETQYF. In DNA, the CDR3 is TGTGCCAGCAGCCCATTTACGGGGCAAGAGACCCAGTACTTC.

V gene TRBV11-1 combines with J gene TRBJ2-7; 16 nucleotides align to TRBD2. Germline V gene sequence: CDR1 SGHAT, CDR2 FQDESV (reference sequence). The V gene end was trimmed by 5 bases and the J gene end by 7 bases; junction bases not matched to a gene: 11. The CDR3 is made up of 17 amino acids. The CDR3 sequence is CASSRDGTSGGAGEQYF. As DNA, the CDR3 is TGTGCCAGCAGCCGAGACGGGACTAGCGGGGGGGCAGGGGAGCAGTACTTC.

This clonotype was picked up many times. The gene calls are TRBV20-1 and TRBJ2-2, with D possibly being TRBD1 (6 bases). This CDR3 has 12 amino acids. Germline V gives CDR1 DFQATT, CDR2 SNEGSKA (reference sequence). Trimming stripped 7 bases from V and 4 bases from J, with 10 bases between. The CDR3 reads CSVPGVTGELFF. In DNA, the CDR3 is TGCAGTGTGCCAGGGGTCACCGGGGAGCTGTTTTTT.

About this clonotype itself: A much larger clone sits a single nucleotide away, making a read error possible. This chain links TRBV6-5 with TRBJ1-1; no definite D call. The germline V gene encodes CDR1 MNHEY and CDR2 SVGAGI. CDR3 size: 14 residues. This chain's CDR3 is CVSSYSHGDTEAFF. The CDR3 coding sequence is TGTGTCAGCAGTTACTCTCACGGGGACACTGAAGCTTTCTTT.

This clonotype has a handful of counts. A much larger clone sits a single nucleotide away, making a read error possible. This chain joins TRBV14 and TRBJ2-1; no firm D call. Trimming shortened V by 4 bases and J by 10 bases, and 14 bases separated the two germline ends. The CDR3 spans 13 residues. CDR1 is SGHDN, CDR2 FVKESK, per germline. In DNA form, the CDR3 reads TGTGCCAGCAGCCCAGCCCCCGGCTACGAGCAGTTCTTC. Protein: CASSPAPGYEQFF.